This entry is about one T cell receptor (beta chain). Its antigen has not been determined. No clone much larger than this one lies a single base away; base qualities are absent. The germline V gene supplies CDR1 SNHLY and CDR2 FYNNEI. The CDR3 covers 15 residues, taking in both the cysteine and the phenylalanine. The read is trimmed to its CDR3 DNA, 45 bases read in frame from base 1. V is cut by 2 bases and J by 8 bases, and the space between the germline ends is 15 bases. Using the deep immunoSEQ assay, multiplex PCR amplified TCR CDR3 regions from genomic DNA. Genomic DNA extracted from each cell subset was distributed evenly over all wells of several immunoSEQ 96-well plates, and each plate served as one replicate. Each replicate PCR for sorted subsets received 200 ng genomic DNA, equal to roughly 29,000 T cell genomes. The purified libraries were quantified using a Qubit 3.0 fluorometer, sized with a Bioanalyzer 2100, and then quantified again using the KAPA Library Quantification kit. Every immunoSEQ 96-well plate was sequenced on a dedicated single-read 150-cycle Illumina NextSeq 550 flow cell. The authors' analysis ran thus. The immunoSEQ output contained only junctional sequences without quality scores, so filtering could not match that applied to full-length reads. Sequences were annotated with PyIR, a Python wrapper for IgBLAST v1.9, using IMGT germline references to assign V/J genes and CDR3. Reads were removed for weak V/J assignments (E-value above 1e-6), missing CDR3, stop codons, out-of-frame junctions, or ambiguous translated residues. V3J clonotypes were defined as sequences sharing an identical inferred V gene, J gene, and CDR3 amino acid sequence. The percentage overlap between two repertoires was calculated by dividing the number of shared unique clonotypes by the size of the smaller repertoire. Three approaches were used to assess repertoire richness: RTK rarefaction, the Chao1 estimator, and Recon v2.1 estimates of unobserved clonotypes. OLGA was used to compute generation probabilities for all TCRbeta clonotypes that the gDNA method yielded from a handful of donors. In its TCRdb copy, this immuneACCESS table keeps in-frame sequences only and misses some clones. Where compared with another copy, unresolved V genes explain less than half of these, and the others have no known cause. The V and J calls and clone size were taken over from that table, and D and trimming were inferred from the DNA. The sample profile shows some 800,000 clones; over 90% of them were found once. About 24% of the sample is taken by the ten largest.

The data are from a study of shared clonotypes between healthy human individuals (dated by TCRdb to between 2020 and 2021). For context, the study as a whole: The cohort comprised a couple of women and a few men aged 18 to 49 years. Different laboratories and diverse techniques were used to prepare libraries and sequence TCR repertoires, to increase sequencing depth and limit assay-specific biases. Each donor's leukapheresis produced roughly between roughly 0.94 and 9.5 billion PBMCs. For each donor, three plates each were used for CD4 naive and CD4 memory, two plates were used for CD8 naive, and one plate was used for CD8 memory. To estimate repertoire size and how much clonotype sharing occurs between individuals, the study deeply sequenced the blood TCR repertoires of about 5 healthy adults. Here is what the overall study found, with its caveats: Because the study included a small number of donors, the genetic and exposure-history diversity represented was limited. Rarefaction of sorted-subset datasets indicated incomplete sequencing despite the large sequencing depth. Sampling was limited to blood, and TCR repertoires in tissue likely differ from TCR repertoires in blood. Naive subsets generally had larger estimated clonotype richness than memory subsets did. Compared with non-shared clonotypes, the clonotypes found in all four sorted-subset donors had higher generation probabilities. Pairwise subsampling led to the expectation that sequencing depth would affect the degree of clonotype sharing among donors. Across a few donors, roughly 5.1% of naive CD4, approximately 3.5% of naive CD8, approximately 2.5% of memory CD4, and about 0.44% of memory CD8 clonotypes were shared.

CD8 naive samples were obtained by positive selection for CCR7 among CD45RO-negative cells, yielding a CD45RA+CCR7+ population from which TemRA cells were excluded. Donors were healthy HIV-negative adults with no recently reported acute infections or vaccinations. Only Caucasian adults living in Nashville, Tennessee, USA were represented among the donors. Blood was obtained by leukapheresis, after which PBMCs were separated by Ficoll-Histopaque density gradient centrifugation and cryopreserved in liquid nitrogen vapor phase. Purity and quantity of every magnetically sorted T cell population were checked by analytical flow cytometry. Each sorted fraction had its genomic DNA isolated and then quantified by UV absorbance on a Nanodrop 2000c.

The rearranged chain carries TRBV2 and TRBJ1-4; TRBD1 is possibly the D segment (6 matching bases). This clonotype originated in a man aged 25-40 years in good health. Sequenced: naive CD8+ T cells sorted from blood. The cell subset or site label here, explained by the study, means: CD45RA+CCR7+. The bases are TGTGCCAGCAGTGAAAGTCTCACAGGGACGGAAAAACTGTTTTTT. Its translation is CASSESLTGTEKLFF.